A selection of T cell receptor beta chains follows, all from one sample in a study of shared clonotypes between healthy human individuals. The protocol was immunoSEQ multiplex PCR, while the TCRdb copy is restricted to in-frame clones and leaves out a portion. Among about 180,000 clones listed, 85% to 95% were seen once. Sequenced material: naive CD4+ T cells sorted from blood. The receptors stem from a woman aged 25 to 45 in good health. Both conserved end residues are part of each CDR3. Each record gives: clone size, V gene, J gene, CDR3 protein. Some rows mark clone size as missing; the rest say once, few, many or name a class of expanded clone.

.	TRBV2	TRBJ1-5	CASSDGDPSQHF
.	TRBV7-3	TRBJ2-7	CASSPPYSPGSSYEQYF
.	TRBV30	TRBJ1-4	CAWSVSLRTNEKLFF
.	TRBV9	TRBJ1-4	CASSVAWESNEKLFF
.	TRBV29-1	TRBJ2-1	CSGSGSFYNEQFF
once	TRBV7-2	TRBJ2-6	CASSGGPPSSGANVLTF
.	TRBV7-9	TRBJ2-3	CASSLRGTGHVDTQYF
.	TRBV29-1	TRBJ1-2	CSVAGTGDNYGYTF
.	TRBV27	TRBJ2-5	CASSRGGRFQETQYF
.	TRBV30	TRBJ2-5	CAWSLIWGLEGTQYF